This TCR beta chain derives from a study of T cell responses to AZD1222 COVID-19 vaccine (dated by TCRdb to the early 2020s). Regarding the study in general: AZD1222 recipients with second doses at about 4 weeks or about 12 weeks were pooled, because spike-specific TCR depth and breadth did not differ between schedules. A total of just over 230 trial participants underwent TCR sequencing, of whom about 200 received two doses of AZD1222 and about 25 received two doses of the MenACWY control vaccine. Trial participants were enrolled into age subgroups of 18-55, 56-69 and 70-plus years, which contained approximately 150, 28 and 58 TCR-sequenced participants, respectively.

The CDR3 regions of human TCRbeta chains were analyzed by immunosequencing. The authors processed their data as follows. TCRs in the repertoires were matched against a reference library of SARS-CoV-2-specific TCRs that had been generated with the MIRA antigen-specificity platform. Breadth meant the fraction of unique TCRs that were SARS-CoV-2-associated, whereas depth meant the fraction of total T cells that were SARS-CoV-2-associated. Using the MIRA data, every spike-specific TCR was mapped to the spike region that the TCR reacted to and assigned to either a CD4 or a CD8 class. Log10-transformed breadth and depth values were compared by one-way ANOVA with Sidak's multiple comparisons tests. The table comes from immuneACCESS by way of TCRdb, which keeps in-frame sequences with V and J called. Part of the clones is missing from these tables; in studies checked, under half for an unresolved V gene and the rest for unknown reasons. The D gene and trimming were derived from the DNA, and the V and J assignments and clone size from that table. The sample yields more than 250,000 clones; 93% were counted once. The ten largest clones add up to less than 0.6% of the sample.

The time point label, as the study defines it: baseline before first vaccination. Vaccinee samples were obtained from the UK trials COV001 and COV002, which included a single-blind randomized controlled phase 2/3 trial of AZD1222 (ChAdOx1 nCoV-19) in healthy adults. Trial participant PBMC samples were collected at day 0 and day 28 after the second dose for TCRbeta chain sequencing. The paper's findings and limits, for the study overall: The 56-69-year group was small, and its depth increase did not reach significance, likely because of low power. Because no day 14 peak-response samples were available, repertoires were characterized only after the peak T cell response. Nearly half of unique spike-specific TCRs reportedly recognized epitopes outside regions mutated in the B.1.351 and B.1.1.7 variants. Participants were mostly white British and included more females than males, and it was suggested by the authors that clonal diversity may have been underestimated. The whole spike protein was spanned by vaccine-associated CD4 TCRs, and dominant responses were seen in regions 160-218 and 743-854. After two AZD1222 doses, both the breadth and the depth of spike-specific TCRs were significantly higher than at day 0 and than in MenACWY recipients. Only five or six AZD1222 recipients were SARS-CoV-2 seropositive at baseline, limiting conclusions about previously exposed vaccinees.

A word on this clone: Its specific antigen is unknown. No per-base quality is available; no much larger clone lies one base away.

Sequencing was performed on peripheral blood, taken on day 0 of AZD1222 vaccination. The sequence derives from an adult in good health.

The nucleotides read TGTGCCAGCAGCTTAGCGTCCTACAACACCGGGGAGCTGTTTTTT. Translated, this gives CASSLASYNTGELFF. This receptor chain uses TRBV7-6 and TRBJ2-2, with the D gene not confidently named. In the germline V gene, CDR1 corresponds to SGHVS and CDR2 to FNYEAQ. Trimming removed 0 bases from V and 2 bases from J, leaving 7 bases between the germline ends. The CDR3, from cysteine to phenylalanine, totals 15 residues. The read is trimmed to its CDR3 DNA, 45 bases read in frame from base 1.